The 13 T cell receptor beta chains given below trace back to one sample, sequenced in a study of breast tumors, draining lymph nodes, adjacent tissues. Samples came from axillary lymph nodes draining the breast cancer. Each CDR3 protein gets one entry after TCRdb re-called the multiplex PCR reads with MiXCR. The sample has more than 250,000 distinct CDR3 sequences, 30% to 35% seen once. Sequencing input: axillary lymph node tissue. The receptor set was obtained from a female donor with breast cancer. Some clones in this sample may be carry-over from other donors' samples.

This clonotype was recorded many times. The rearrangement uses TRBV24-1 and TRBJ2-3; possible D gene TRBD2, 5 bases. CDR1 and CDR2 from the germline V gene are KGHDR and SFDVKD. V was clipped by 7 bases and J by 5 bases, with 12 bases between them. The CDR3 totals 13 residues. The CDR3 DNA reads as TGTGCCACCAGCATACTAGGAATAGATACGCAGTATTTT. Translating it yields CATSILGIDTQYF.

This clonotype was seen ten or more times. The rearrangement links TRBV10-3 to TRBJ2-1; weak D call: TRBD1 (6 bases). The ends were cut back, 6 bases at V and 10 bases at J, with 13 bases in the middle. The V gene's germline CDR1 is ENHRY and CDR2 SYGVKD. This CDR3 is 12 amino acids long. CDR3 residues: CAIRIGTGEQFF. The CDR3 region has the DNA TGTGCCATCAGAATAGGCACAGGGGAGCAGTTCTTC.

The CDR3 DNA is TGCAGTGCTTATGGTGTAGGGGCGCGCACTGAAGCTTTCTTT. This encodes CSAYGVGARTEAFF. The chain has TRBV20-1 and TRBJ1-1; a possible D gene is TRBD1 (5 bases). Germline CDR1 reads DFQATT; CDR2 reads SNEGSKA (reference sequence). Trimming removed 5 bases at V and 4 bases at J, with 17 bases between. The CDR3 runs 14 residues.

This clonotype was recorded a few times. The chain recombines TRBV7-3 with TRBJ1-1, with 7 bases that match TRBD1. CDR1 and CDR2 from the germline V gene are SGHTA and FQGTGA. The V segment lost 4 bases and the J segment 6 bases; nucleotides outside the gene matches: 5. This CDR3 is 13 amino acids long. The DNA for the CDR3 is TGTGCCAGCAGCTCCCAGGGGGGAGCTGAAGCTTTCTTT. This gives the protein CASSSQGGAEAFF.

This clonotype appeared a few times. The V gene is TRBV11-2, the J gene TRBJ2-5, with 9 bases fitting TRBD2. The trim removed 5 bases at V and 5 bases at J, leaving 30 bases unmatched. CDR3 length: 22 residues. Germline V gene data show CDR1 as SGHAT and CDR2 as FQNNGV. The CDR3 loop is CASSPRPSTPRGAGGSGETQYF. The CDR3 DNA follows: TGTGCCAGCAGCCCGAGGCCCTCTACCCCTAGGGGCGCGGGAGGGTCCGGGGAGACCCAGTACTTC.

V gene TRBV6-1 combines with J gene TRBJ2-4; D is possibly TRBD1 (5 bases). Germline-derived CDR1 and CDR2 are MNHNS and SASEGT. The V end was cut by 4 bases, the J end by 0 bases, with 13 bases between. This CDR3 is built from 16 residues. The CDR3 loop reads CASSVGQGAAKNIQYF. The DNA for the CDR3 is TGTGCCAGCAGTGTTGGCCAGGGTGCAGCCAAAAACATTCAGTACTTC.

This clonotype was detected many times. The chain recombines TRBV29-1 with TRBJ2-7; no reliable D call. The CDR3 contains 12 residues. Looked up from germline, CDR1 is SQVTM and CDR2 is ANQGSEA. Trimming cost V 4 bases and J 0 bases, with 7 bases left between them. The CDR3 bases are TGCAGCGTTGGGGTGGGCTCCTACGAGCAGTACTTC. Translated: CSVGVGSYEQYF.

The V call is TRBV20-1, the J call TRBJ2-7; TRBD2 matches at 12 bases. Looked up from germline, CDR1 is DFQATT and CDR2 is SNEGSKA (reference sequence). V was pared by 5 bases and J by 7 bases, with 12 bases of the junction left unmatched. The CDR3 sequence is 15 residues long. The CDR3 region is CSAYPRTSGTWEQYF. DNA for the CDR3: TGCAGTGCTTACCCGCGGACTAGCGGGACTTGGGAGCAGTACTTC.

The rearrangement joins TRBV6-5 to TRBJ2-1; D gene unclear. V gave up 0 bases and J gave up 9 bases, with 9 bases separating them. The CDR3 consists of 13 residues. CDR1 and CDR2 (germline): MNHEY, SVGAGI. CDR3 coding DNA: TGTGCCAGCAGTTACTCGAATTCCCCTGAGCAGTTCTTC. The encoded protein is CASSYSNSPEQFF.

This clonotype was picked up a small number of times. This may be a read error: a much more frequent sequence differs by one nucleotide. The chain combines TRBV20-1 with TRBJ2-7, with 10 positions matching TRBD2. This CDR3 has 13 amino acids. Germline CDR1 and CDR2: DFQATT and SNEGSKA (reference sequence). With V trimmed by 6 bases and J by 9 bases, 11 bases remained unmatched. DNA for the CDR3: TGCAGTGCAAGCTCTAGCGGGAGTTGGGCGCAGTACTTC. As protein: CSASSSGSWAQYF.

In its sample, this clonotype was seen many times. This chain links TRBV30 with TRBJ2-7; 8 nucleotides match TRBD1. J gave up 2 bases and V 5 bases, and 5 bases lay outside the gene matches. CDR3 length: 13 amino acids. Germline lookup yields CDR1 GTSNPN and CDR2 SVGIG (reference sequence). The CDR3 reads CAWETGVAYEQYF. The CDR3 DNA reads as TGTGCCTGGGAGACAGGGGTGGCCTACGAGCAGTACTTC.

A remark on this clonotype: A read error is possible here, since a much larger clone lies one base away. The CDR3 loop reads CASRNPDGNQPQHF. The CDR3 coding sequence is TGTGCCAGCAGGAATCCCGACGGAAATCAGCCCCAGCATTTT. This chain links TRBV6-1 with TRBJ1-5; D remains unclear. Germline CDR1 reads MNHNS; CDR2 reads SASEGT. The ends were cut back, 6 bases at V and 4 bases at J, with 13 bases in the middle. The CDR3 contains 14 residues.

This clonotype was counted a single time. This clone may be a read error of a much larger clone one base away. The rearrangement links TRBV11-2 to TRBJ2-1, with D maybe TRBD1 (6 bases). V lost 1 base, J lost 7 bases, and 14 bases lay in between. Germline CDR1 is SGHAT and CDR2 is FQNNGV. The CDR3 length is 15 residues. In DNA, the CDR3 is TGTGCCAGCAGCTTAGTCGGTTTAACAGGGAATGAGCAGTTCTTC. This translates into CASSLVGLTGNEQFF. The complete variable domain, with remaining parts taken from reference TRBV11-2 and TRBJ2-1, reads EAGVAQSPRYKIIEKRQSVAFWCNPISGHATLYWYQQILGQGPKLLIQFQNNGVVDDSQLPKDRFSAERLKGVDSTLKIQPAKLEDSAVYLCASSLVGLTGNEQFFGPGTRLTVL.